This entry lists 13 T cell receptor gamma chains sequenced from one sample in a study of intestinal T cells in coeliac disease. For each case, the template was genomic DNA from ten approximately 5-µm formalin-fixed paraffin-embedded scrolls. The TRG library came from around 0.2 ug of biopsy DNA amplified with LymphoTrack primers. TCRdb reapplied CATT to the multiplex PCR reads. Of some 990 gamma-chain clones listed, around 46% are singletons. The sequencing input was a duodenal biopsy. Receptors originate from a human donor with celiac disease.

This clone was recorded only once. This chain joins TRGV10 and TRGJP1. TRGV10 is marked as an open reading frame, function uncertain. This CDR3 comprises 17 residues. With V trimmed by 10 bases and J by 4 bases, 19 bases remained unmatched. CDR3 sequence (DNA): TGTGCTGCGTTGGGATTAGGAGATTTTGGCACTGGTTGGTTCAAGATATTT. This encodes CAALGLGDFGTGWFKIF.

This clone is classed as large. The chain links TRGV4 to TRGJ1 or TRGJ2. V was pared by 5 bases and J by 4 bases, with 2 bases of the junction left unmatched. The germline V gene has CDR1 EGSTGY and CDR2 YDSYTSSV. The CDR3 is 11 residues long. CDR3 DNA sequence: TGTGCCACCTGGGTCTATTATAAGAAACTCTTT. Encoded protein: CATWVYYKKLF.

The chain uses TRGV4 and TRGJP2. CDR1 is EGSTGY and CDR2 is YDSYTSSV in the germline V gene. CDR3 length equals 14 residues. Trimming removed 12 bases from V and 1 base from J; junction bases left unmatched: 11. The CDR3 DNA reads TGTGCCCCCCTACTCGGTAGTAGTGATTGGATCAAGACGTTT. This translates into CAPLLGSSDWIKTF.

J gene calling gave no result, while the V gene is TRGV4. Germline assignment: CDR1 EGSTGY and CDR2 YDSYTSSV. The CDR3 covers 12 residues. The CDR3, as DNA: TGTGCCACCTGGACCCCCTATATAAGTAAACTCTTT. This codes for CATWTPYISKLF.

There are a few counts of this clone. The amino acid sequence in TCRdb belongs to a much larger clone and departs from this DNA's translation at residue 5, likely a sequencing read error; the sequence shown is translated from the DNA. This chain links TRGV9 with TRGJ1 or TRGJ2. Germline V gene lookup returns CDR1 GITISATS and CDR2 ISYDGTV (reference sequence). This CDR3 spans 11 amino acids. After removal of 5 bases from V and 10 bases from J, the junction contained 8 bases not matched to a gene. The chain's CDR3 is CALWGPKKKLF. The CDR3 region has the DNA TGTGCCTTGTGGGGCCCTAAAAAGAAACTCTTT.

This rearrangement joins TRGV2 to TRGJ1 or TRGJ2. V was clipped by 1 base and J by 5 bases; unmatched bases: 11. In germline, CDR1 is EGSNGY, CDR2 YDSYNSKV. The length of the CDR3 is 15 residues. CDR3 region: CATWDGPGGDYKKLF. The DNA for the CDR3 is TGTGCCACCTGGGACGGCCCGGGTGGAGATTATAAGAAACTCTTT.

The chain carries TRGV9 and TRGJP2. The V gene's germline CDR1 is GITISATS and CDR2 ISYDGTV (reference sequence). After removal of 0 bases from V and 3 bases from J, the junction contained 13 bases not matched to a gene. The CDR3 loop spans 18 amino acids. CDR3 loop: CALWEVQSNGGSDWIKTF. In nucleotides, the CDR3 is TGTGCCTTGTGGGAGGTGCAGAGTAATGGGGGTAGTGATTGGATCAAGACGTTT.

The chain carries TRGV4 and TRGJ1 or TRGJ2. From germline, CDR1 is EGSTGY and CDR2 YDSYTSSV. Losses at the gene ends were 2 bases for V and 4 bases for J; bases not matched to a gene: 11. CDR3 length equals 15 residues. CDR3 nucleotides: TGTGCCACCTGGGATGTTCTAGGAGGGTATTATAAGAAACTCTTT. Protein product: CATWDVLGGYYKKLF.

Only a few counts were recorded for this clone. The DNA for the CDR3 is TGTGCCACCGGACCATTGGGGGCTGGTTGGTTCAAGATATTT. Protein sequence: CATGPLGAGWFKIF. The chain recombines TRGV2 with TRGJP1. The germline gives CDR1 EGSNGY, CDR2 YDSYNSKV. Trimming took 9 bases from V and 6 from J; bases not matched to a gene: 13. The CDR3 covers 14 residues.

About this clone itself: TCRdb records a much larger clone's protein for this DNA, with a difference at residue 9 that likely arises from a read error; the protein given is the translation of the DNA. DNA for the CDR3: TGTGCTGCGTGGGATTTGGGGACCGCTGGTTGGTTCAAGATATTT. It codes for CAAWDLGTAGWFKIF. The chain combines TRGV10 with TRGJP1. TRGV10 is noted as an ORF with a role that remains uncertain. V trimming: 8 bases; J trimming: 6 bases; junction bases outside the gene matches: 13. The CDR3 has 15 residues.

The table lists this clone with a few counts. The chain has TRGV4 and TRGJ1 or TRGJ2. After removal of 4 bases from V and 7 bases from J, the junction contained 22 bases not matched to a gene. Germline-derived CDR1 and CDR2 are EGSTGY and YDSYTSSV. This CDR3 region has 17 residues. The CDR3 coding sequence is TGTGCCACCTGGGACGGGCTACCAGGGGGGGCCGGCTATAAGAAACTCTTT. Protein sequence: CATWDGLPGGAGYKKLF.

The chain employs TRGV3 and TRGJP2. Germline V gene data show CDR1 as VTNTFY and CDR2 as YDVSTARD (reference sequence). Germline trimming cut 7 bases from V and 6 bases from J; bases unmatched to any gene: 5. The length of the CDR3 is 12 residues. CDR3: CATCPGDWIKTF. As DNA, the CDR3 is TGTGCCACCTGCCCTGGTGATTGGATCAAGACGTTT.

This sequence joins TRGV10 and TRGJ1 or TRGJ2. TRGV10 is placed among ORFs of uncertain function. The CDR3 loop spans 15 amino acids. With 8 bases clipped from V and 0 bases from J, the junction kept 11 bases outside the gene matches. The CDR3 spells CAAWDSSTNYYKKLF. DNA for the CDR3: TGTGCTGCGTGGGATTCTAGCACGAATTATTATAAGAAACTCTTT.